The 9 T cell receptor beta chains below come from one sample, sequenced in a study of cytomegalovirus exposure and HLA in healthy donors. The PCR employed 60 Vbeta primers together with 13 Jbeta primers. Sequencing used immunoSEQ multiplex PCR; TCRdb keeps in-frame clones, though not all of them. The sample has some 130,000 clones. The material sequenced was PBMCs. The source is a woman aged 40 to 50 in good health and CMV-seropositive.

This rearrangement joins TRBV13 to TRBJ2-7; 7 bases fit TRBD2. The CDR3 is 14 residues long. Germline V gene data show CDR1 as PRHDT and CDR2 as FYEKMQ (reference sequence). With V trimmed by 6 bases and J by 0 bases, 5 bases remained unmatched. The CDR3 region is CASSSGLGSYEQYF. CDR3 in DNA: TGTGCCAGCAGTTCAGGACTAGGCTCCTACGAGCAGTACTTC.

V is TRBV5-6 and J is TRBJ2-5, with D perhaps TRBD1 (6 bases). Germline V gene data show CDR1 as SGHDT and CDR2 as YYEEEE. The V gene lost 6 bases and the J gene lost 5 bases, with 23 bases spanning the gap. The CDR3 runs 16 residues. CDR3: CASTLLGDTSSETQYF. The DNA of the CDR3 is TGTGCCAGCACCCTTCTCGGGGACACGTCCTCTGAGACCCAGTACTTC. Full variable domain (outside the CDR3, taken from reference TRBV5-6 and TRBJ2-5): DAGVTQSPTHLIKTRGQQVTLRCSPKSGHDTVSWYQQALGQGPQFIFQYYEEEERQRGNFPDRFSGHQFPNYSSELNVNALLLGDSALYLCASTLLGDTSSETQYFGPGTRLLVL.

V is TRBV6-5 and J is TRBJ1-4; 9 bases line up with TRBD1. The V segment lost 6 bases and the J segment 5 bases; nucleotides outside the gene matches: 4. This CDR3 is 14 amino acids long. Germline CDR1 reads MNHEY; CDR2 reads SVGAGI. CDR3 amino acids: CASRIDRGNEKLFF. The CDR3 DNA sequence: TGTGCCAGCAGGATCGACAGGGGGAATGAAAAACTGTTTTTT.

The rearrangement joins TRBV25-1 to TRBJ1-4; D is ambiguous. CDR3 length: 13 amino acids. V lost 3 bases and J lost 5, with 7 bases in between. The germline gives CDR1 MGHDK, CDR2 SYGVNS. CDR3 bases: TGTGCCAGCAGTGATCCCCCAAATGAAAAACTGTTTTTT. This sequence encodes CASSDPPNEKLFF.

CDR3 protein: CASSYSTSGRTYEQYF. The CDR3 DNA reads TGTGCCAGCAGTTACTCGACCAGCGGGAGGACCTACGAGCAGTACTTC. J is TRBJ2-7 and V is TRBV6-5; 9 bases are a match to TRBD2. This CDR3 has 16 residues. Germline V gives CDR1 MNHEY, CDR2 SVGAGI. V shed 0 bases and J 2 bases; nucleotides not matched to a gene: 5.

Written as DNA, the CDR3 is TGTGCCAGCAGCCCCCCCTCGGGGGAAGCTTTCTTT. Translated: CASSPPSGEAFF. The chain couples TRBV7-8 to TRBJ1-1, with D hard to call. CDR1 is SGHVS and CDR2 is FQNEAQ in the germline V gene. V lost 5 bases and J lost 8, with 12 bases in between. CDR3 length: 12 residues.

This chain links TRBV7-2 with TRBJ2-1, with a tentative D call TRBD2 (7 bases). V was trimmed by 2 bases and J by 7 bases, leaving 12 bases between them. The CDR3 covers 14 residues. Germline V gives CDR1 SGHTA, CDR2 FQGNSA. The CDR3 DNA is TGTGCCAGCAGCTTAAGGCGGGGGCCTAATGAGCAGTTCTTC. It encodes CASSLRRGPNEQFF.

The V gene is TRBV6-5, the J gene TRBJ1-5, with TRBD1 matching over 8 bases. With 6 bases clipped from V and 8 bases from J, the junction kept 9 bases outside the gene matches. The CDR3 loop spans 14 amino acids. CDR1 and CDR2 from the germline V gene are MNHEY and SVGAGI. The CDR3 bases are TGTGCCAGCAGACGAAACGGACAGGGCGAGCCCCAGCATTTT. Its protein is CASRRNGQGEPQHF.

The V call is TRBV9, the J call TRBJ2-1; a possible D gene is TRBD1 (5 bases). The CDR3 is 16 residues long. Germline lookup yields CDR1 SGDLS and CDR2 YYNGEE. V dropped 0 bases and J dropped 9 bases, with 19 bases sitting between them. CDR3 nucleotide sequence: TGTGCCAGCAGCGTAGGCTCCTTGGGGTCTACAGGTGAGCAGTTCTTC. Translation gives CASSVGSLGSTGEQFF.